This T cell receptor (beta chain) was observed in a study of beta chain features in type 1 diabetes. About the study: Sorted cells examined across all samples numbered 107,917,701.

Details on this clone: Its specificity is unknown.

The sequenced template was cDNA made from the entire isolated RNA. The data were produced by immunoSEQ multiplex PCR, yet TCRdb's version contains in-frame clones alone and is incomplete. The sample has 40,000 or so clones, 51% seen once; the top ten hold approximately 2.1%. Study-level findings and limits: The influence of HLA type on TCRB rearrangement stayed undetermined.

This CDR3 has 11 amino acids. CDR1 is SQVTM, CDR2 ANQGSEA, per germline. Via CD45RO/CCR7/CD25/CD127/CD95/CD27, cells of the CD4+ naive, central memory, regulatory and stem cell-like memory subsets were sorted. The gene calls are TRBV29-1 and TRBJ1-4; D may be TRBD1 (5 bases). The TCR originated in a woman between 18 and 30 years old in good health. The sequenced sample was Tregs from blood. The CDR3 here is CATGGSEKLFF. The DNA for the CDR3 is TGCGCTACAGGTGGATCTGAAAAACTGTTTTTT.